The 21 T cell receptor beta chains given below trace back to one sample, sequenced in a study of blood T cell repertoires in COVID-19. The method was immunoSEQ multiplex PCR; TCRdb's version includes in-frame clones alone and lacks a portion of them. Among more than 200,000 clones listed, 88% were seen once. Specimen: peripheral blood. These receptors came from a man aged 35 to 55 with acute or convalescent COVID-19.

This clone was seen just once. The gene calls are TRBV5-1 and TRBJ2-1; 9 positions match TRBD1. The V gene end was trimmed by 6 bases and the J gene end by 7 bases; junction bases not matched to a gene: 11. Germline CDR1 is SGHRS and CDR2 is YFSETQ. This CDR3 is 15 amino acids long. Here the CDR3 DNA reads TGCGCCAGCACCCCCTCGGGACAGGGTCGTAATGAGCAGTTCTTC. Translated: CASTPSGQGRNEQFF. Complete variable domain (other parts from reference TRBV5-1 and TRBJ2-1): KAGVTQTPRYLIKTRGQQVTLSCSPISGHRSVSWYQQTPGQGLQFLFEYFSETQRNKGNFPGRFSGRQFSNSRSEMNVSTLELGDSALYLCASTPSGQGRNEQFFGPGTRLTVL.

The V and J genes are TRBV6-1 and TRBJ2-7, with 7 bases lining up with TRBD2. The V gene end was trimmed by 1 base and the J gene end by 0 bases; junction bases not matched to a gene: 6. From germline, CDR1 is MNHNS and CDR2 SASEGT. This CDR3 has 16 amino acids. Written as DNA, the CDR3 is TGTGCCAGCAGTGAAGATGGGAGGGGCTTCTCCTACGAGCAGTACTTC. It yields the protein CASSEDGRGFSYEQYF.

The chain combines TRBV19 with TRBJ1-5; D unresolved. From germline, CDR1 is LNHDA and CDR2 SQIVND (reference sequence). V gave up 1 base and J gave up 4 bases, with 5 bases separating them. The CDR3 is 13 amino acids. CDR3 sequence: CASSIAGNQPQHF. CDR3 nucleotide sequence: TGTGCCAGTAGTATAGCCGGGAATCAGCCCCAGCATTTT. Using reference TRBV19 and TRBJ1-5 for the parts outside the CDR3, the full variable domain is DGGITQSPKYLFRKEGQNVTLSCEQNLNHDAMYWYRQDPGQGLRLIYYSQIVNDFQKGDIAEGYSVSREKKESFPLTVTSAQKNPTAFYLCASSIAGNQPQHFGDGTRLSIL.

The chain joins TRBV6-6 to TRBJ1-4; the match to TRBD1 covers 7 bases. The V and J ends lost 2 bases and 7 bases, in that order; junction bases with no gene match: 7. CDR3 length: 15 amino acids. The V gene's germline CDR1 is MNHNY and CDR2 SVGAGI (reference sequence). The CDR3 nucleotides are TGTGCCAGCAGTTACGGTCGACAGGGAAGTGAAAAACTGTTTTTT. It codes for CASSYGRQGSEKLFF.

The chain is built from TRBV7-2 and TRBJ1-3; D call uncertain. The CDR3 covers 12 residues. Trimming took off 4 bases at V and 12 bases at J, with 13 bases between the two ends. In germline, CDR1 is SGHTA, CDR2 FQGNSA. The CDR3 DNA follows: TGTGCCAGCAGCTATGGAAACCGGGACATATATTTT. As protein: CASSYGNRDIYF.

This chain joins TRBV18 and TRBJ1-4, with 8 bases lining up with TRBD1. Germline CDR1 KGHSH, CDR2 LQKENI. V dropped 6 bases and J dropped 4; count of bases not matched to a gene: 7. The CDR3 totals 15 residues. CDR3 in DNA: TGTGCCAGCTCTGGGGCCGACAGGGGTAATGAAAAACTGTTTTTT. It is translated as CASSGADRGNEKLFF.

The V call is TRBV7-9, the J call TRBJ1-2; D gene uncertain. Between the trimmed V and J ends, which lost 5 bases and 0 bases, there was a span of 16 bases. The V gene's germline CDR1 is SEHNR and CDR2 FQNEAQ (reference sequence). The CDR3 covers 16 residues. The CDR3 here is CASSPFSGGSNYGYTF. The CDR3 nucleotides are TGTGCCAGCAGCCCCTTTTCAGGAGGATCTAACTATGGCTACACCTTC.

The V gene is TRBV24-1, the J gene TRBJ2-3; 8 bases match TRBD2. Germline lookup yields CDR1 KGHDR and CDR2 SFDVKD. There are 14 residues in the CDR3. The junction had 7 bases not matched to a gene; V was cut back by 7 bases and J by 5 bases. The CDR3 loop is CATSTGTSVDTQYF. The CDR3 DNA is TGTGCCACCAGCACCGGGACTAGTGTAGATACGCAGTATTTT.

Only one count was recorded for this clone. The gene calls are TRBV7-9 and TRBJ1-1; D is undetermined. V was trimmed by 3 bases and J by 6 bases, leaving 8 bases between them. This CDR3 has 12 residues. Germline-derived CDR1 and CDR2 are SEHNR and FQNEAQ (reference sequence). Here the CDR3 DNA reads TGTGCCAGCAGCTTCAAGGGAGCTGAAGCTTTCTTT. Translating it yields CASSFKGAEAFF. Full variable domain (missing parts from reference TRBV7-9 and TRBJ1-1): DTGVSQNPRHKITKRGQNVTFRCDPISEHNRLYWYRQTLGQGPEFLTYFQNEAQLEKSRLLSDRFSAERPKGSFSTLEIQRTEQGDSAMYLCASSFKGAEAFFGQGTRLTVV.

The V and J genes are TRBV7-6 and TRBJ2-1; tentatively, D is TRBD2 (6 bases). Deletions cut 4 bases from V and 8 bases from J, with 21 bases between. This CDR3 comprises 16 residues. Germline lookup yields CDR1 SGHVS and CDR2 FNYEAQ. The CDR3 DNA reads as TGTGCCAGCAGCTCCGACCCCGGGACTTTCCTACATGAGCAGTTCTTC. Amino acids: CASSSDPGTFLHEQFF.

The CDR3 protein is CASSLFGTPKETQYF. CDR3 DNA sequence: TGTGCCAGCAGTCTCTTCGGGACACCCAAAGAGACCCAGTACTTC. The rearrangement joins TRBV28 to TRBJ2-5, with D maybe TRBD1 (6 bases). This CDR3 is built from 15 residues. Germline V CDR1 and CDR2: MDHEN, SYDVKM. V shed 5 bases and J shed 3 bases, with 16 bases lying between them.

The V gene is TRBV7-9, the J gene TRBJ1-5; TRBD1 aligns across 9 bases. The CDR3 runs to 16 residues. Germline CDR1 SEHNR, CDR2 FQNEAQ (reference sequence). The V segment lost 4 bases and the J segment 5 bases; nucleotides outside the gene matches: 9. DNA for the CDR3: TGTGCCAGCAGCTCTACCAGGACAGGGGATGATCAGCCCCAGCATTTT. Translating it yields CASSSTRTGDDQPQHF.

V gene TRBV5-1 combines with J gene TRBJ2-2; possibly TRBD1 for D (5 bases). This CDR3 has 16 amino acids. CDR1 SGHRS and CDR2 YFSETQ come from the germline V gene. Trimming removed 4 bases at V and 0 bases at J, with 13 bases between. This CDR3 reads CASSPSTDSNTGELFF. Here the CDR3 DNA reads TGCGCCAGCAGCCCATCGACAGATTCGAACACCGGGGAGCTGTTTTTT.

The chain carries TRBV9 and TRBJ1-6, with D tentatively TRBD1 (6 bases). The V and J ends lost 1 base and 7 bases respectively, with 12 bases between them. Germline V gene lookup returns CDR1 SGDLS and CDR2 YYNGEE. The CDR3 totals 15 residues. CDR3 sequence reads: CASSVTGNGNSPLHF. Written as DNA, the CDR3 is TGTGCCAGCAGCGTAACAGGGAATGGGAATTCACCCCTCCACTTT.

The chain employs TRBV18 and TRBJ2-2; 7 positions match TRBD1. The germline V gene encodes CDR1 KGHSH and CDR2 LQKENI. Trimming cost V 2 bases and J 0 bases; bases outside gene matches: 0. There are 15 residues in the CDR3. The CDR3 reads CASSPTGANTGELFF. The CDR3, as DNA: TGTGCCAGCTCACCAACAGGGGCGAACACCGGGGAGCTGTTTTTT.

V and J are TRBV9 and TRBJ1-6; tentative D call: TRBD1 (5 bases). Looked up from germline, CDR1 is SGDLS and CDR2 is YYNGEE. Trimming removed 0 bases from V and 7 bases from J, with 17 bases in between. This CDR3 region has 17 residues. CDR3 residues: CASSVAAGSSPNSPLHF. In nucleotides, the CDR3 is TGTGCCAGCAGCGTAGCGGCAGGGTCGAGTCCGAATTCACCCCTCCACTTT.

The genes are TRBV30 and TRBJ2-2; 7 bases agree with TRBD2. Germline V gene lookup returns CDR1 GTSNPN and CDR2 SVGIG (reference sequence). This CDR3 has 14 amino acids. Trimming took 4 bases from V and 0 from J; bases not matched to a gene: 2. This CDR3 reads CAWIGGSNTGELFF. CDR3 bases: TGTGCCTGGATCGGGGGGTCGAACACCGGGGAGCTGTTTTTT.

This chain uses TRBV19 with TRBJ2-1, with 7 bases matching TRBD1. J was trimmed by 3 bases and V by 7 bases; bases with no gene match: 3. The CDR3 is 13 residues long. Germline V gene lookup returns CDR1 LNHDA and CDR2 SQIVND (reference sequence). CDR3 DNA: TGTGCCAGTAAAGGGGGCTTCTACAATGAGCAGTTCTTC. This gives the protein CASKGGFYNEQFF.

The CDR3: CASSVGGPAGGGETQYF. DNA for the CDR3: TGTGCCAGCAGCGTAGGGGGGCCCGCAGGGGGTGGCGAGACCCAGTACTTC. The V and J genes are TRBV9 and TRBJ2-5, with TRBD1 identical over 7 bases. The CDR3 consists of 17 residues. Losses at the gene ends were 0 bases for V and 5 bases for J; bases not matched to a gene: 13. Germline V CDR1 and CDR2: SGDLS, YYNGEE. Drawing the rest from reference TRBV9 and TRBJ2-5, the complete variable domain is DSGVTQTPKHLITATGQRVTLRCSPRSGDLSVYWYQQSLDQGLQFLIQYYNGEERAKGNILERFSAQQFPDLHSELNLSSLELGDSALYFCASSVGGPAGGGETQYFGPGTRLLVL.

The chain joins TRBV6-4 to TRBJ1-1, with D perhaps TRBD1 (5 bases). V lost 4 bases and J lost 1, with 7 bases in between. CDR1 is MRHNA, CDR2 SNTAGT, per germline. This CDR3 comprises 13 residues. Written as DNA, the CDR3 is TGTGCCAGCAGTGCGGGGGGGAACACTGAAGCTTTCTTT. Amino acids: CASSAGGNTEAFF.

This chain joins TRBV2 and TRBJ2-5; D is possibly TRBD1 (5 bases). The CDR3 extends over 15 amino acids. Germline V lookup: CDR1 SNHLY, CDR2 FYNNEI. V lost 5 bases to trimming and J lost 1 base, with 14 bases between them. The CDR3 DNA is TGTGCCAGCAGTAGACAGTCGCTGGTCCAAGAGACCCAGTACTTC. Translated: CASSRQSLVQETQYF.